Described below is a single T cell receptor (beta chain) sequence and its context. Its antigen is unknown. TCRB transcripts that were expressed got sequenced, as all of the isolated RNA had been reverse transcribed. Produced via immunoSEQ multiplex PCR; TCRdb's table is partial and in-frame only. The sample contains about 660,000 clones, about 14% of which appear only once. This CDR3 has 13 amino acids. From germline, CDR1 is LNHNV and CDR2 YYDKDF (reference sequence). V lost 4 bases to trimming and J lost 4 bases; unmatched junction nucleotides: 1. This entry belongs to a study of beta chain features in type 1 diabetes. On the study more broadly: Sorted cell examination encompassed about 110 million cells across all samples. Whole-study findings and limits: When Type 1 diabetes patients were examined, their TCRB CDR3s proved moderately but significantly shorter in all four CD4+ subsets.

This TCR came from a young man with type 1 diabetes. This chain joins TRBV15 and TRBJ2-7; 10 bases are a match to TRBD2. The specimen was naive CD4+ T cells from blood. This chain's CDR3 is CATSKAGGYEQYF. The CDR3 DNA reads TGTGCCACCAGCAAAGCGGGAGGGTACGAGCAGTACTTC.